The 7 T cell receptor beta chains in this list originate from one sample, sequenced in a study of identical twins. TCRdb redid the calling of the 5' RACE reads with MiXCR, one entry per CDR3 protein. Here the sample spans over 250,000 distinct CDR3 sequences, nearly 9.5% being singletons. This same sample was also part of a study on yellow fever vaccine responses in identical twins.

Sample: CD8+ T cells sorted from blood. Receptors were obtained from a woman between 18 and 30 years old in good health.

Only a few counts were recorded for this clonotype. The chain joins TRBV25-1 to TRBJ2-5; D gene unclear. V was pared by 5 bases and J by 5 bases, with 15 bases between. Germline CDR1 reads MGHDK; CDR2 reads SYGVNS. CDR3 length equals 14 residues. The CDR3 sequence is CASSTPLWWETQYF. The CDR3 DNA sequence: TGTGCCAGCAGTACCCCCCTCTGGTGGGAGACCCAGTACTTC.

CDR3 amino acids: CASSPGLADPRGTDTQYF. CDR3 nucleotides: TGTGCCAGCAGCCCTGGACTAGCGGACCCCCGTGGCACAGATACGCAGTATTTT. This chain joins TRBV13 and TRBJ2-3; the match to TRBD2 covers 10 bases. V trimming: 5 bases; J trimming: 1 base; junction bases outside the gene matches: 12. Germline V gives CDR1 PRHDT, CDR2 FYEKMQ (reference sequence). CDR3 length equals 18 residues.

The CDR3 sequence is CASSMSNEKLFF. As DNA, the CDR3 is TGTGCCAGCAGTATGTCGAATGAAAAACTGTTTTTT. The rearrangement links TRBV5-6 to TRBJ1-4; D not resolved. There are 12 residues in the CDR3. Per germline, CDR1 SGHDT and CDR2 YYEEEE. V was clipped by 5 bases and J by 5 bases, with 7 bases between them.

This clonotype was detected many times. The V gene is TRBV5-5, the J gene TRBJ2-1, with D perhaps matching TRBD2 (5 bases). Trimming pared 0 bases from V and 0 bases from J, leaving 7 bases between. CDR1 and CDR2 (germline): SGHKS, YYEKEE (reference sequence). The CDR3 totals 15 residues. CDR3 coding DNA: TGTGCCAGCAGCTTGGCGGGGTACTCCTACAATGAGCAGTTCTTC. It yields the protein CASSLAGYSYNEQFF.

This chain links TRBV27 with TRBJ2-7; 9 nucleotides match TRBD1. Per germline, CDR1 MNHEY and CDR2 SMNVEV (reference sequence). Germline trimming cut 2 bases from V and 2 bases from J; bases unmatched to any gene: 7. This CDR3 is built from 16 residues. The CDR3 DNA reads as TGTGCCAGCAGTTTAGGACAGGGGCGCTCGACCTACGAGCAGTACTTC. Translated, it gives CASSLGQGRSTYEQYF.

This clonotype was observed many times. This chain's CDR3 is CASSYREGVQETQYF. The CDR3 DNA reads as TGTGCCAGCAGTTACAGGGAAGGGGTACAAGAGACCCAGTACTTC. The chain recombines TRBV6-5 with TRBJ2-5, with D possibly TRBD1 on 5 matching bases. The CDR3 is 15 residues long. Germline lookup yields CDR1 MNHEY and CDR2 SVGAGI. V was shortened by 2 bases and J by 2 bases, with 12 bases between the two germline ends.

J is TRBJ2-7 and V is TRBV2; 9 bases fit TRBD1. Germline V lookup: CDR1 SNHLY, CDR2 FYNNEI. Trimming removed 8 bases from V and 3 bases from J; junction bases left unmatched: 5. CDR3 size: 13 residues. Here the CDR3 reads CASEGTGFYEQYF. The CDR3 region has the DNA TGTGCCAGCGAAGGGACAGGGTTCTACGAGCAGTACTTC.